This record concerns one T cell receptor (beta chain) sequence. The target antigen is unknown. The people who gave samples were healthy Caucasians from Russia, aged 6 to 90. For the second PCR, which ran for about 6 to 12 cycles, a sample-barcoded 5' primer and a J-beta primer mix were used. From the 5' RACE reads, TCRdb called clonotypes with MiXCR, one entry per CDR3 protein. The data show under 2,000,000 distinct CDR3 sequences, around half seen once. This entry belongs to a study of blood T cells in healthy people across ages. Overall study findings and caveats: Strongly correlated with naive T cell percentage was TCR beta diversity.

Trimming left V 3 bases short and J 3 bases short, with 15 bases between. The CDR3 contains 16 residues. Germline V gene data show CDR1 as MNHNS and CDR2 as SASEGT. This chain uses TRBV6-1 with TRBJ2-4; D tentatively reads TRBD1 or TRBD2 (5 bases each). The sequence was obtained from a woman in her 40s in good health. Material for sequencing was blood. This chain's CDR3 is CASSDWTGLGKNIQYF. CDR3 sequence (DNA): TGTGCCAGCAGTGATTGGACGGGGCTCGGCAAAAACATTCAGTACTTC.